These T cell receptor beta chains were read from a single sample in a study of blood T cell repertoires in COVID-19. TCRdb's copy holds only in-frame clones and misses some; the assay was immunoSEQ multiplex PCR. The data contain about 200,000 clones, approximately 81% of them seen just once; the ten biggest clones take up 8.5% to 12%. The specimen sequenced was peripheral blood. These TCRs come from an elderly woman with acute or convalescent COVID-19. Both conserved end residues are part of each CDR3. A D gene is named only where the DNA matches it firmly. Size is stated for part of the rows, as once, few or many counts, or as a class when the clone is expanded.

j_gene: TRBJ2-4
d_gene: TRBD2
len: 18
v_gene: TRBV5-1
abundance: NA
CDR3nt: TGCGCCAGCAGCTTGGTAATAGCGGGAGGGACCGCCAAAAACATTCAGTACTTC
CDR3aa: CASSLVIAGGTAKNIQYF

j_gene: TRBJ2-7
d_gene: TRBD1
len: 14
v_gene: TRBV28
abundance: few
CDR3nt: TGTGCCAGCAGTGGGACAGGGGGCGCGTACGAGCAGTACTTC
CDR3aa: CASSGTGGAYEQYF

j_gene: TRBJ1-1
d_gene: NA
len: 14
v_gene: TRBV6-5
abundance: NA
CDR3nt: TGTGCCAGCAGCCCAGACAGGACGAACACTGAAGCTTTCTTT
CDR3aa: CASSPDRTNTEAFF

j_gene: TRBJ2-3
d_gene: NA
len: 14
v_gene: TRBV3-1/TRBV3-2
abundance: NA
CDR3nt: TGTGCCAGCAGCCTCTCCCCCTCTGTAGATACGCAGTATTTT
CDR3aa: CASSLSPSVDTQYF

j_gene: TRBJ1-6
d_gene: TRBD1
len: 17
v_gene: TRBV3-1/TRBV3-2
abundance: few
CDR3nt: TGTGCCAGCAGCCAGGGACAGGGGTCTATGTACCATTCACCCCTCCACTTT
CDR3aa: CASSQGQGSMYHSPLHF

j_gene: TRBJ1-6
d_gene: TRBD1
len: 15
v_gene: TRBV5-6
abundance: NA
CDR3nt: TGTGCCAGCAGCCAGGGGGCCTTTTATAATTCACCCCTCCACTTT
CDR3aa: CASSQGAFYNSPLHF

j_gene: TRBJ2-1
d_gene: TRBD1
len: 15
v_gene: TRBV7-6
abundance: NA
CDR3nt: TGTGCCAGCAGCTTAGCACAGGGGGTATACAATGAGCAGTTCTTC
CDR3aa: CASSLAQGVYNEQFF

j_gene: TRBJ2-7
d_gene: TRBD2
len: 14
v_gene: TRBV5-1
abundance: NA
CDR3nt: TGCGCCAGCAGCACTAGCGGGGGGGCGTACGAGCAGTACTTC
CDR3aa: CASSTSGGAYEQYF

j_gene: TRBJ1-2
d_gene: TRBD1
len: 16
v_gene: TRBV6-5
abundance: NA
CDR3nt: TGTGCCAGCAGCTACCCCCGGGACAGGGACCTCTATGGCTACACCTTC
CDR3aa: CASSYPRDRDLYGYTF

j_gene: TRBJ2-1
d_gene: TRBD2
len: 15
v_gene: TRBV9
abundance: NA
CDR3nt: TGTGCCAGCGGGACTAGCGGGGGCTCCTACAATGAGCAGTTCTTC
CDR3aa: CASGTSGGSYNEQFF

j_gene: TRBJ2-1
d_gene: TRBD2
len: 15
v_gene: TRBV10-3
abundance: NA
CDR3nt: TGTGCCATAAACGACGTGGGACTAGCGGGTGGTGAGCAGTTCTTC
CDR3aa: CAINDVGLAGGEQFF

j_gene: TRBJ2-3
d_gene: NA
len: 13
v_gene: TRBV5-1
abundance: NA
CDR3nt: TGCGCCAGCAGCTTTGGCCCAGGGGATACGCAGTATTTT
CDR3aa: CASSFGPGDTQYF

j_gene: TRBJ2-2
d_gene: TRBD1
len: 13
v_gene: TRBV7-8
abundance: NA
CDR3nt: TGTGCCAGCAGCCGACAGGGGGCCGGGGAGCTGTTTTTT
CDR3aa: CASSRQGAGELFF

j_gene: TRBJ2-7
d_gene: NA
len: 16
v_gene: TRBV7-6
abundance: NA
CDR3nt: TGTGCCAGCAGCTTAGGGGGGGTGGGGTCCCCCTACGAGCAGTACTTC
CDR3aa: CASSLGGVGSPYEQYF

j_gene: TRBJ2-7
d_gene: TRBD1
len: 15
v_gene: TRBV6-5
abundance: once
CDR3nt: TGTGCCAGCAGTACCACCGGGACAGCGTCCTACGAGCAGTACTTC
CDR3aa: CASSTTGTASYEQYF

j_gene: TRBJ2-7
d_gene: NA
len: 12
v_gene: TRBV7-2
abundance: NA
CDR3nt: TGTGCCAGCAGCCCCCAGAGGTACGAGCAGTACTTC
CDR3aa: CASSPQRYEQYF

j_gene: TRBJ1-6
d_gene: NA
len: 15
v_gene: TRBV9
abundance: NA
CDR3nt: TGTGCCAGCAGCGTAGTAGAGGGGGAGGGGTCACCCCTCCACTTT
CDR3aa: CASSVVEGEGSPLHF

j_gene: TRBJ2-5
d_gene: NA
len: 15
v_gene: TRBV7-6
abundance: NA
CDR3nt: TGTGCCAGCAGCTTCCCTAGGGACTTCGGGGAGACCCAGTACTTC
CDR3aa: CASSFPRDFGETQYF

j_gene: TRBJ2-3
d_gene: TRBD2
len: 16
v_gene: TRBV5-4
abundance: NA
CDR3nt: TGTGCCAGCAGCGATCGGACTAGCGGGTACACAGATACGCAGTATTTT
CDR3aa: CASSDRTSGYTDTQYF

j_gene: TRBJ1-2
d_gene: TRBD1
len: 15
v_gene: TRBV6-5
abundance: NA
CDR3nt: TGTGCCAGCAGCAACCGGGACAGGGGAAACTATGGCTACACCTTC
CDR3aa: CASSNRDRGNYGYTF

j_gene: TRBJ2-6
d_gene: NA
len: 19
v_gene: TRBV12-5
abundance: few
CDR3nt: TGTGCTAGTGGTCCAAAGCAGGGGTTCCTTACCTCTGGGGCCAACGTCCTGACTTTC
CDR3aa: CASGPKQGFLTSGANVLTF

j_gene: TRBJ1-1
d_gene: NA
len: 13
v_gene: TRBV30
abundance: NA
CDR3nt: TGTGCCTGGAACCGCGGAGGGAACACTGAAGCTTTCTTT
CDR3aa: CAWNRGGNTEAFF

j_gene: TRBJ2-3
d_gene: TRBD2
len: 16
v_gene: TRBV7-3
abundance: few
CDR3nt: TGTGCCAGCAGCCCCGGACTAGCGGGAGACACAGATACGCAGTATTTT
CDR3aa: CASSPGLAGDTDTQYF

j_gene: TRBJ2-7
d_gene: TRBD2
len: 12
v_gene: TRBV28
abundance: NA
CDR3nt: TGTGCCAGCTGGACTAGCGGGTTCGAGCAGTACTTC
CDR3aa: CASWTSGFEQYF

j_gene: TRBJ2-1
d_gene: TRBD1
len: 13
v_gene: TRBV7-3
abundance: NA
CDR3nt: TGTGCCAGCAGCTTAAACGGACAGGGGCTTAAGATCTTC
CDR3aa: CASSLNGQGLKIF

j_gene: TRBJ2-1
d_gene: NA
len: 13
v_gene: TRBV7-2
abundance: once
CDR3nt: TGTGCCAGCAGCTTAGCGAAGGGAGATGAGCAGTTCTTC
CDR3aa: CASSLAKGDEQFF

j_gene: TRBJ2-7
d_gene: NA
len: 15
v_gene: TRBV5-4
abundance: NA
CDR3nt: TGTGCCAGCAGCAGCGGTACTGTAGGGGGCTACGAGCAGTACTTC
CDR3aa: CASSSGTVGGYEQYF

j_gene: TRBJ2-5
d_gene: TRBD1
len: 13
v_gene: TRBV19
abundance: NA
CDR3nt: TGTGCCAGTAGTGCAGGGGGCCTTGAGACCCAGTACTTC
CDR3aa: CASSAGGLETQYF

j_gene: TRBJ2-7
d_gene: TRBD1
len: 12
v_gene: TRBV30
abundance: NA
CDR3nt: TGTGCCTGGGGACAGGGCGTCCACGAGCAGTACTTC
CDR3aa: CAWGQGVHEQYF

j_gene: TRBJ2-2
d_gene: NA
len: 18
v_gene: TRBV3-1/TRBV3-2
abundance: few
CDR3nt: TGTGCCAGCAGCCAAGATGGGCATTACAGCCGGAACACCGGGGAGCTGTTTTTT
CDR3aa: CASSQDGHYSRNTGELFF

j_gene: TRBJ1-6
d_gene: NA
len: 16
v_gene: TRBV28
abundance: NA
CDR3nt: TGTGCCAGCAGCTTACTCCCGAGCTCCTATAATTCACCCCTCCACTTT
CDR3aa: CASSLLPSSYNSPLHF

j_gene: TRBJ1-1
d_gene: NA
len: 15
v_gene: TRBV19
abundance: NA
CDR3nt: TGTGCCAGTAGCTTATATTCAGGGGTGAGCACTGAAGCTTTCTTT
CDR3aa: CASSLYSGVSTEAFF

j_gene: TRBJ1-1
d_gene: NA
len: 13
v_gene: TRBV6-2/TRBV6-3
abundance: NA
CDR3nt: TGTGCCAGCAGTTACGCGGGGGCAGCGGCAGCTTTCTTT
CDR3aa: CASSYAGAAAAFF

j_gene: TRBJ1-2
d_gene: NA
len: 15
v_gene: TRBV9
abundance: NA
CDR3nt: TGTGCCAGCAGCGTAGCGGGGGGCAGTGGCTATGGCTACACCTTC
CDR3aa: CASSVAGGSGYGYTF

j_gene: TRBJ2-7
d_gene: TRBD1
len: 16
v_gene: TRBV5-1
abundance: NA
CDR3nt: TGCGCCAGCAGCTTGGGACCCGGGACAGGGGATCACGAGCAGTACTTC
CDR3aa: CASSLGPGTGDHEQYF

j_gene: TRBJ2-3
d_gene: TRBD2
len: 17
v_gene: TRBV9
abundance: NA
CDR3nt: TGTGCCAGCAGCGTGGGATCGCTAGCGGATGGCACAGATACGCAGTATTTT
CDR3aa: CASSVGSLADGTDTQYF

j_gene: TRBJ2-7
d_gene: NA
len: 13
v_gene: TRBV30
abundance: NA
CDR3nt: TGTGCCTGGAGTGATAAAAACGGTTACGAGCAGTACTTC
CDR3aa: CAWSDKNGYEQYF

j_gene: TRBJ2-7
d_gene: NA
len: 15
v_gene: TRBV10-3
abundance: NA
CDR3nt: TGTGCCATCAGTGCGAAGGCGACCCTCGGAGTCGAGCAGTACTTC
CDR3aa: CAISAKATLGVEQYF

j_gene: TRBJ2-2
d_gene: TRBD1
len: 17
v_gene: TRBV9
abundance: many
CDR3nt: TGTGCCAGCAGAGGAGGGGTGGGACAGGCGAACACCGGGGAGCTGTTTTTT
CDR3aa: CASRGGVGQANTGELFF

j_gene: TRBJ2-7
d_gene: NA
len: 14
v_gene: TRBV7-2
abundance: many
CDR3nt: TGTGCCAGCAGCTTAGACACAGCCTCCTACGAGCAGTACTTC
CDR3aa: CASSLDTASYEQYF

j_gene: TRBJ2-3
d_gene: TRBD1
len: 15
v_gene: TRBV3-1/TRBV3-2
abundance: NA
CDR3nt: TGTGCCAGCAGCCAAGGACAGGGGGAAACAGATACGCAGTATTTT
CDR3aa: CASSQGQGETDTQYF

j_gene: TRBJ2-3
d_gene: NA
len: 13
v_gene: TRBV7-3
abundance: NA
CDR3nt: TGTGCCAGCAGACAGGGTCCTACAGATACGCAGTATTTT
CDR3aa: CASRQGPTDTQYF

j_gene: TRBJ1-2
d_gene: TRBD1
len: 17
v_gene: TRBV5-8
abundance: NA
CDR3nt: TGTGCCAGCAGCTCTACGACAGGGTTTTTAGGAAACTATGGCTACACCTTC
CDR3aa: CASSSTTGFLGNYGYTF

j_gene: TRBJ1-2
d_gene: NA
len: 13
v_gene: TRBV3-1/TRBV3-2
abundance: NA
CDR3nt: TGTGCCAGCAGCGCTCAGGGGAGGGATGGCTACACCTTC
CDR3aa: CASSAQGRDGYTF